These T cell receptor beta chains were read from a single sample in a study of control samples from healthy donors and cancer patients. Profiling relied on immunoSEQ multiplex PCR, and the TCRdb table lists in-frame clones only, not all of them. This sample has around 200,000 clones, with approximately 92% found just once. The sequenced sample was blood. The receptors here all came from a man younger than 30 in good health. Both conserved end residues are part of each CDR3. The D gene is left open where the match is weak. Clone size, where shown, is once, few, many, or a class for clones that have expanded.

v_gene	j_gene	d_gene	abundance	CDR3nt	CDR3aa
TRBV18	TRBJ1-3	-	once	TGTGCCAGCTCACCAGTTTCCCTCACCACCATATATTTT	CASSPVSLTTIYF
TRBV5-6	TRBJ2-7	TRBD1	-	TGTGCCAGCAGCGTAGGTCCGGGACAGGCATACGAGCAGTACTTC	CASSVGPGQAYEQYF
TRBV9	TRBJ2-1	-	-	TGTGCCAGCAGCGTAGTATCGGCGGGTGAGCAGTTCTTC	CASSVVSAGEQFF
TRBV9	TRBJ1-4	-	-	TGTGCCAGCAGTCTATTCTCGGGACAAGGTGAAAAACTGTTTTTT	CASSLFSGQGEKLFF
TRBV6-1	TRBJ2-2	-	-	TGTGCCAGCAGTGAATGGGGGTCCCCTCAGATCACCGGGGAGCTGTTTTTT	CASSEWGSPQITGELFF
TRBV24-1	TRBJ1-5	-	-	TGTGCCACCAGTGAGGGCCGGGATAGCAATCAGCCCCAGCATTTT	CATSEGRDSNQPQHF
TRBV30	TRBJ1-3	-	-	TGTGCCTGGAAGTTACCCCAAGACACCATATATTTT	CAWKLPQDTIYF
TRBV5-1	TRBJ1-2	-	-	TGCGCCAGCAGCCCAAGGGGCTTTATAGAAGGCTACACCTTC	CASSPRGFIEGYTF
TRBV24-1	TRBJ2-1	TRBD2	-	TGTGCCACCAGTGAAGCGGGACTAGCGGGGGGGCCTGAGCAGTTCTTC	CATSEAGLAGGPEQFF
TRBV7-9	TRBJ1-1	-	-	TGTGCCAGCAGCTTTCCCGACGGGGGCCTCACTGAAGCTTTCTTT	CASSFPDGGLTEAFF
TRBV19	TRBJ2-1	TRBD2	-	TGTGCCAGTAGTATTACCCAGCGGGGTTACAATGAGCAGTTCTTC	CASSITQRGYNEQFF
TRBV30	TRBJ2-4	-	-	TGTGCCTGGAGTGTACTGGACCCCGAGTCAATTCAGTACTTC	CAWSVLDPESIQYF
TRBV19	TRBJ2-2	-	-	TGTGCCAGTAGTATGACGTTCACCGGGGAGCTGTTTTTT	CASSMTFTGELFF
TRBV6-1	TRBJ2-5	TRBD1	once	TGTGCCAGCAGTGTCACGGGACAGGGGGCAGCGGAGACCCAGTACTTC	CASSVTGQGAAETQYF
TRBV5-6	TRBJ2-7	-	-	TGTGCCAGCAGCTTGTACATATTCTACGAGCAGTACTTC	CASSLYIFYEQYF
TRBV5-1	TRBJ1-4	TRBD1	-	TGCGCCAGCAGAGATACCCCCGGGACAGGGGGTGAAAAACTGTTTTTT	CASRDTPGTGGEKLFF
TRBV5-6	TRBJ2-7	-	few	TGTGCCAGCAGCTTGGTAGACAGCCCAAGCTCCTACGAGCAGTACTTC	CASSLVDSPSSYEQYF
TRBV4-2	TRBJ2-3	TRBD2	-	TGTGCCAGCAGCCAACACGGGACTAGCGACACAGATACGCAGTATTTT	CASSQHGTSDTDTQYF